This T cell receptor beta chain was retrieved from a study of cytotoxic CD8 clonotypes in ibrutinib-treated CLL. Study summary: Patients: about 11 relapsed/refractory, under 16 treatment-naive, some 18 IGHV unmutated.

Clones were read by immunoSEQ multiplex PCR, and TCRdb kept only the in-frame ones, dropping some. The table includes 150,000 or so clones, around 82% detected once. V lost 4 bases and J lost 1, with 15 bases in between. The CDR3 sequence is 16 residues long. Germline CDR1 reads LNHNV; CDR2 reads YYDKDF (reference sequence). The starting material was PBMCs, obtained after 36 months of ibrutinib treatment. V is TRBV15 and J is TRBJ2-3; D uncertain. This TCR was recovered from a human donor with chronic lymphocytic leukemia. The CDR3 sequence is CATSTGQSWGTDTQYF. Written as DNA, the CDR3 is TGTGCCACCAGCACGGGCCAGTCCTGGGGCACAGATACGCAGTATTTT.